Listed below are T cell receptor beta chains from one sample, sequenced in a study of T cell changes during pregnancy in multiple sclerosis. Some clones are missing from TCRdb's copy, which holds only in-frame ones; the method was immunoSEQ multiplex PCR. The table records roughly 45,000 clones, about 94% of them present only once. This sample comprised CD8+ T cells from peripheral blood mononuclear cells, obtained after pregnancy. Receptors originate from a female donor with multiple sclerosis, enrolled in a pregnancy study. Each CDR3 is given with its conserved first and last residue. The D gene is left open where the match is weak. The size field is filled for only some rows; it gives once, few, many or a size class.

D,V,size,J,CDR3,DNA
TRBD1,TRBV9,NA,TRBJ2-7,CASSPDGQGAREQYF,TGTGCCAGCAGCCCAGACGGACAGGGGGCTCGGGAGCAGTACTTC
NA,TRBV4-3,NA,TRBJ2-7,CASSQGSGAVYEQYF,TGCGCCAGCAGCCAAGGTAGTGGGGCGGTCTACGAGCAGTACTTC
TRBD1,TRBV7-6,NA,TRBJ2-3,CASSPGQGAGDTQYF,TGTGCCAGCAGCCCGGGACAGGGGGCAGGAGATACGCAGTATTTT
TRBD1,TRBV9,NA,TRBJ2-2,CASSGGQGVSLHGELFF,TGTGCCAGCAGCGGCGGACAGGGAGTTTCCCTTCACGGGGAGCTGTTTTTT
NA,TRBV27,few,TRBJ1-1,CASKRSRGSGTEAFF,TGTGCCAGCAAAAGGAGCAGGGGCAGTGGCACTGAAGCTTTCTTT
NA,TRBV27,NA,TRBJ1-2,CASSLRSDGYGYTF,TGTGCCAGCAGCCTGAGGTCGGATGGCTATGGCTACACCTTC
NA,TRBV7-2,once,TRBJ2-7,CASSLVGLPYEQYF,TGTGCCAGCAGCTTAGTCGGACTACCCTACGAGCAGTACTTC
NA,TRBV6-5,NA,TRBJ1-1,CASSHGGAGTEAFF,TGTGCCAGCAGTCACGGGGGGGCCGGGACTGAAGCTTTCTTT
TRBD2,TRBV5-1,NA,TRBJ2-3,CASSSTSGGVSTDTQYF,TGCGCCAGCAGCTCGACTAGCGGGGGGGTCAGCACAGATACGCAGTATTTT
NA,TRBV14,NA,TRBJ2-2,CASSLLGRTGELFF,TGTGCCAGCAGCCTACTTGGGAGGACCGGGGAGCTGTTTTTT
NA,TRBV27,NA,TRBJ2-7,CASSLRWGHISYEQYF,TGTGCCAGCAGTTTAAGATGGGGACATATTTCCTACGAGCAGTACTTC
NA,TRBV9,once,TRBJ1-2,CASSSPQGRETANYGYTF,TGTGCCAGCAGCTCTCCCCAAGGGAGGGAAACCGCTAACTATGGCTACACCTTC
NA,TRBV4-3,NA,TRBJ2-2,CASSAQGYHTGELFF,TGCGCCAGCAGCGCCCAGGGTTACCACACCGGGGAGCTGTTTTTT
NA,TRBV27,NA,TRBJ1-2,CASRFIGGNGYTF,TGTGCCAGCAGATTTATTGGGGGCAATGGCTACACCTTC
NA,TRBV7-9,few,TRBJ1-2,CASSPGQGGYTF,TGTGCCAGCAGCCCCGGGCAGGGGGGCTACACCTTC
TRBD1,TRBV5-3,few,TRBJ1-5,CARSTQGGDQPQHF,TGTGCCAGAAGCACCCAGGGGGGTGATCAGCCCCAGCATTTT
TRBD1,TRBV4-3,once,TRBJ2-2,CASSQMDRADTGELFF,TGCGCCAGCAGCCAAATGGACAGGGCGGACACCGGGGAGCTGTTTTTT
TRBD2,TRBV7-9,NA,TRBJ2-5,CASSPETGGQETQYF,TGTGCCAGCAGCCCAGAGACGGGAGGTCAAGAGACCCAGTACTTC
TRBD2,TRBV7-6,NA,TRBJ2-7,CASSLDERGGTGVYEQYF,TGTGCCAGCAGCTTAGACGAGCGGGGGGGTACGGGAGTCTACGAGCAGTACTTC
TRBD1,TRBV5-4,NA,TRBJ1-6,CASSPSQGLNSPLHF,TGTGCCAGCAGCCCTTCACAGGGGTTGAATTCACCCCTCCACTTT
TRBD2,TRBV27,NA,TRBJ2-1,CASSPGTGGMNEQFF,TGTGCCAGCAGTCCGGGGACGGGAGGGATGAATGAGCAGTTCTTC
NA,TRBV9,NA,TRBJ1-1,CASSPTSQVSTEAFF,TGTGCCAGCAGCCCCACCTCTCAGGTGAGCACTGAAGCTTTCTTT
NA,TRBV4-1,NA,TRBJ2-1,CASSQDRLNNEQFF,TGCGCCAGCAGCCAAGATCGACTGAACAATGAGCAGTTCTTC
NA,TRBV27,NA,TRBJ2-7,CASSPSNNEQYF,TGTGCCAGCAGTCCTAGCAACAACGAGCAGTACTTC
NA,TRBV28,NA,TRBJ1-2,CASIPEVSQLYGYTF,TGTGCCAGCATCCCAGAGGTGTCTCAACTCTATGGCTACACCTTC
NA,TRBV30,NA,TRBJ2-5,CAWSLSSSGQETQYF,TGTGCCTGGAGTCTTTCCAGCTCGGGACAAGAGACCCAGTACTTC
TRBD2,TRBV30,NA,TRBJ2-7,CAWSTLAGFYEQYF,TGTGCCTGGAGTACCCTAGCGGGGTTCTACGAGCAGTACTTC
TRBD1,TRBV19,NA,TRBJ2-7,CASSRTGVYEQYF,TGTGCCAGTAGTAGGACAGGGGTCTACGAGCAGTACTTC
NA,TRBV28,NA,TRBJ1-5,CASSTGSNQPQHF,TGTGCCAGCAGCACAGGGAGCAATCAGCCCCAGCATTTT
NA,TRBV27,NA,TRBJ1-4,CASRSSWGGEKLFF,TGTGCCAGCAGATCTAGCTGGGGGGGTGAAAAACTGTTTTTT
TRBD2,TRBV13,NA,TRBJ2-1,CASSLRGLAEQFF,TGTGCCAGCAGCTTAAGGGGACTAGCGGAGCAGTTCTTC
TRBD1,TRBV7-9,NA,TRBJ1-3,CASSLGDRGLTGNTIYF,TGTGCCAGCAGCTTAGGGGACAGGGGATTGACTGGAAACACCATATATTTT
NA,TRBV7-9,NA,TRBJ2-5,CASSTLAGETQYF,TGTGCCAGCAGCACGCTCGCGGGGGAGACCCAGTACTTC
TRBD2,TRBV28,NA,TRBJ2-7,CASSPIAGGFGYEQYF,TGTGCCAGCAGTCCAATCGCGGGGGGGTTTGGGTACGAGCAGTACTTC
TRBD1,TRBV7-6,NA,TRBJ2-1,CASSPGTEGGEQFF,TGTGCCAGCAGCCCTGGGACAGAAGGTGGTGAGCAGTTCTTC